The sequence of this T cell receptor beta chain was determined in a study of blood T cell repertoires in COVID-19. Turning to the study itself: From the United States, Italy and Spain came samples of acute and convalescent COVID-19. The analysed material was cDNA or gDNA that came from T cells, B-cell-depleted T cells, or PBMCs.

The germline V and J ends were trimmed by 4 bases and 0 bases, with 10 bases remaining between them. In germline, CDR1 is MNHEY, CDR2 SVGAGI. The CDR3 runs 15 residues. The authors' processing: Scientists estimated how many nucleated cells there were by amplifying reference gene primers. Sequenced by immunoSEQ multiplex PCR; TCRdb stores in-frame clones only, minus some. Clonal size and the V and J genes are those of that table, whereas D and trimming came from the DNA. The profile shows about 200,000 clones, around 84% of them singletons. The receptor's source is an older man with acute or convalescent COVID-19. The source material was peripheral blood. V is TRBV6-5 and J is TRBJ2-1, with D maybe TRBD2 (5 bases). DNA of the CDR3: TGTGCCAGCAGTTGGACGGGGAGCTCCTACAATGAGCAGTTCTTC. It specifies CASSWTGSSYNEQFF.